Each of the 24 T cell receptor beta chains below was sequenced from the same sample in a study of shared clonotypes between healthy human individuals. Sequencing used immunoSEQ multiplex PCR; TCRdb keeps in-frame clones, though not all of them. The repertoire holds about 1.5 million clones, with approximately 98% as singletons. Sequencing input: naive CD4+ T cells sorted from blood. The sample's subset: CD45RA+ positively selected. The origin of the receptors is a young man in good health.

This chain connects TRBV19 to TRBJ1-5, with D possibly TRBD1 on 6 matching bases. V lost 5 bases and J lost 3, with 11 bases in between. This CDR3 region has 14 residues. Germline V CDR1 and CDR2: LNHDA, SQIVND (reference sequence). CDR3 bases: TGTGCCAGTAGTGTGGACAGAATCAATCAGCCCCAGCATTTT. Residues: CASSVDRINQPQHF.

The V gene is TRBV5-1, the J gene TRBJ2-3; possibly TRBD1 for D (5 bases). V lost 0 bases, J lost 3 bases, and 17 bases lay in between. CDR1 is SGHRS and CDR2 is YFSETQ in the germline V gene. The CDR3 loop spans 17 amino acids. In DNA form, the CDR3 reads TGCGCCAGCAGCTTGGGATACAGGTCGATGGGGACAGATACGCAGTATTTT. It is translated as CASSLGYRSMGTDTQYF.

The gene calls are TRBV9 and TRBJ2-1, with unresolved D. The CDR3 extends over 13 amino acids. In germline, CDR1 is SGDLS, CDR2 YYNGEE. V lost 4 bases, J lost 10 bases, and 15 bases lay in between. The CDR3 protein is CASSLPVDGEQFF. The CDR3 nucleotides read TGTGCCAGCAGCCTCCCCGTGGACGGCGAGCAGTTCTTC.

The chain employs TRBV7-2 and TRBJ2-2, with TRBD2 identical over 8 bases. With V trimmed by 5 bases and J by 4 bases, 3 bases remained unmatched. The CDR3 is made up of 14 amino acids. Per the germline V gene, CDR1 is SGHTA and CDR2 is FQGNSA. The CDR3 DNA follows: TGTGCCAGCAGCCAGCGGGGGTTCACCGGGGAGCTGTTTTTT. The encoded protein is CASSQRGFTGELFF. The complete variable domain, with remaining parts taken from reference TRBV7-2 and TRBJ2-2, reads GAGVSQSPSNKVTEKGKDVELRCDPISGHTALYWYRQSLGQGLEFLIYFQGNSAPDKSGLPSDRFSAERTGGSVSTLTIQRTQQEDSAVYLCASSQRGFTGELFFGEGSRLTVL.

This chain links TRBV28 with TRBJ2-2; tentative D call: TRBD2 (5 bases). Per the germline V gene, CDR1 is MDHEN and CDR2 is SYDVKM. Trimming stripped 4 bases from V and 5 bases from J, with 11 bases between. This CDR3 has 14 amino acids. Written as DNA, the CDR3 is TGTGCCAGCAGTTCCCGGGGTTGGACCGGGGAGCTGTTTTTT. Residues: CASSSRGWTGELFF.

This chain links TRBV7-9 with TRBJ1-3, with 8 positions matching TRBD1. Germline CDR1 reads SEHNR; CDR2 reads FQNEAQ (reference sequence). The ends lost 2 bases at V and 2 bases at J; junction bases unmatched: 11. The CDR3 contains 18 residues. The CDR3 bases are TGTGCCAGCAGCTTAAGGTCAGGGGGCAGTATCGCTGGAAACACCATATATTTT. It translates to CASSLRSGGSIAGNTIYF. The complete variable domain, with remaining parts taken from reference TRBV7-9 and TRBJ1-3, reads DTGVSQNPRHKITKRGQNVTFRCDPISEHNRLYWYRQTLGQGPEFLTYFQNEAQLEKSRLLSDRFSAERPKGSFSTLEIQRTEQGDSAMYLCASSLRSGGSIAGNTIYFGEGSWLTVV.

The J gene is TRBJ2-1, the V gene TRBV7-3, with TRBD2 identical over 8 bases. Germline V gene data show CDR1 as SGHTA and CDR2 as FQGTGA. V trimming: 5 bases; J trimming: 2 bases; junction bases outside the gene matches: 8. This CDR3 is 16 amino acids long. CDR3 residues: CASSRGTSFPYNEQFF. The CDR3, as DNA: TGTGCCAGCAGCCGGGGGACTAGTTTCCCCTACAATGAGCAGTTCTTC.

The CDR3 region has the DNA TGTGCCAGCAGCACCATAAACAGGGGGACCAATCAGCCCCAGCATTTT. The encoded protein is CASSTINRGTNQPQHF. This chain links TRBV27 with TRBJ1-5, with TRBD1 matching over 8 bases. The CDR3 has 16 amino acids. Trimming took 6 bases from V and 3 from J; bases not matched to a gene: 10. Germline CDR1 reads MNHEY; CDR2 reads SMNVEV (reference sequence).

V gene TRBV5-4 combines with J gene TRBJ2-4, with TRBD2 as a possible D gene (6 bases). V was pared by 0 bases and J by 8 bases, with 15 bases between. Germline V CDR1 and CDR2: SGHNT, YYREEE (reference sequence). This CDR3 contains 15 residues. The CDR3 protein is CASSLVFRGTHIQYF. CDR3 bases: TGTGCCAGCAGCTTGGTGTTTCGCGGGACTCACATTCAGTACTTC.

The chain couples TRBV4-3 to TRBJ2-7; TRBD2 agrees at 9 bases. The V and J ends lost 2 bases and 0 bases, in that order; junction bases with no gene match: 8. The CDR3 consists of 17 residues. Germline assignment: CDR1 LGHNA and CDR2 YSLEER. In DNA, the CDR3 is TGCGCCAGCAGCCAACCCGTGACTAGCGGAAACTCCTACGAGCAGTACTTC. This gives the protein CASSQPVTSGNSYEQYF.

This chain uses TRBV6-1 with TRBJ1-1, with 11 nucleotides matching TRBD1. In germline, CDR1 is MNHNS, CDR2 SASEGT. CDR3 size: 18 residues. V lost 1 base and J lost 4; bases outside the gene matches: 11. The DNA for the CDR3 is TGTGCCAGCAGTGAAGTGGTTTTGGTTGGGACAGGGGGCACTGAAGCTTTCTTT. Encoded protein: CASSEVVLVGTGGTEAFF.

To note about this clone: The sample contains more than one DNA sequence encoding this CDR3. The chain links TRBV19 to TRBJ1-5, with D unresolved. V was clipped by 1 base and J by 6 bases, with 4 bases between them. The CDR3 is 12 amino acids. In germline, CDR1 is LNHDA, CDR2 SQIVND (reference sequence). The CDR3 region is CASSIGVQPQHF. CDR3 nucleotide sequence: TGTGCCAGTAGTATAGGGGTTCAGCCCCAGCATTTT.

The chain employs TRBV25-1 and TRBJ2-5, with TRBD2 as a possible D gene (5 bases). The germline V and J ends were trimmed by 2 bases and 5 bases, with 12 bases remaining between them. The CDR3 is 14 amino acids. Germline V gene sequence: CDR1 MGHDK, CDR2 SYGVNS. In DNA, the CDR3 is TGTGCCAGCAGTGAAGGGAGCGTCCGCGAGACCCAGTACTTC. This codes for CASSEGSVRETQYF.

CDR3 DNA sequence: TGTGCCAGCTCCAAGGGCCCCCAGAACACTGAAGCTTTCTTT. Translated: CASSKGPQNTEAFF. This sequence joins TRBV18 and TRBJ1-1; D not certain. CDR3 length equals 14 residues. CDR1 and CDR2 from the germline V gene are KGHSH and LQKENI. V was clipped by 6 bases and J by 1 base, with 12 bases between them.

The chain links TRBV6-1 to TRBJ2-7; D gene ambiguous. V was trimmed by 5 bases and J by 3 bases, leaving 14 bases between them. There are 14 residues in the CDR3. Germline V gene lookup returns CDR1 MNHNS and CDR2 SASEGT. The CDR3 bases are TGTGCCAGCAGTCGAGAAAGGGTTTTCTACGAGCAGTACTTC. Protein product: CASSRERVFYEQYF.

The chain has TRBV29-1 and TRBJ2-3; perhaps TRBD1 as D (5 bases). The CDR3 extends over 13 amino acids. V was pared by 4 bases and J by 4 bases, with 12 bases between. Germline CDR1 and CDR2: SQVTM and ANQGSEA. CDR3 protein: CSVGRVKADTQYF. CDR3 DNA sequence: TGCAGCGTTGGCAGGGTTAAAGCAGATACGCAGTATTTT.

The chain is built from TRBV7-2 and TRBJ2-7; TRBD1 matches at 9 bases. This CDR3 has 15 amino acids. Germline V gene sequence: CDR1 SGHTA, CDR2 FQGNSA. The V segment lost 0 bases and the J segment 4 bases; nucleotides outside the gene matches: 4. This chain's CDR3 is CASSLAGQGIYEQYF. The DNA for the CDR3 is TGTGCCAGCAGCTTAGCGGGACAGGGAATATACGAGCAGTACTTC.

The rearrangement uses TRBV29-1 and TRBJ2-5; no reliable D call. CDR3 size: 19 residues. CDR1 is SQVTM and CDR2 is ANQGSEA in the germline V gene. Trimming stripped 1 base from V and 3 bases from J, with 27 bases between. CDR3 DNA sequence: TGCAGCGTTGAAGTCGGAACAGCCATTTCCAGCGAGGAAAAAGAGACCCAGTACTTC. Protein product: CSVEVGTAISSEEKETQYF.

With regard to this clone: Its ends do not fully match the called genes, so a read error is possible. V and J are TRBV6-1 and TRBJ1-1; D remains unclear. The CDR3 is 10 amino acids. Germline assignment: CDR1 MNHNS and CDR2 SASEGT. This CDR3 is CASSDRERLF. The CDR3 nucleotides read TGTGCCAGCAGTGATAGGGAAAGGCTCTTT.

This rearrangement joins TRBV6-4 to TRBJ2-1, with 10 bases aligning to TRBD2. The CDR3 is 15 amino acids. The J segment lost 9 bases and the V segment lost 2 bases, leaving 7 bases of the junction unmatched. CDR1 is MRHNA and CDR2 is SNTAGT in the germline V gene. CDR3 region: CASSDEAGGSFEQFF. DNA for the CDR3: TGTGCCAGCAGTGACGAAGCGGGAGGGAGCTTTGAGCAGTTCTTC.

The chain combines TRBV9 with TRBJ1-2; 7 nucleotides agree with TRBD1. CDR3 length equals 14 residues. Germline CDR1 and CDR2: SGDLS and YYNGEE. V dropped 3 bases and J dropped 5; count of bases not matched to a gene: 7. The CDR3 bases are TGTGCCAGCAGCGCTTCGGGACAGTTATATGGCTACACCTTC. It specifies CASSASGQLYGYTF.

The V gene is TRBV6-1, the J gene TRBJ1-3; D is ambiguous. The CDR3 has 12 residues. The germline CDR1 and CDR2 sequences are MNHNS and SASEGT. Deletions cut 8 bases from V and 2 bases from J, with 7 bases between. For the CDR3, the DNA is TGTGCCAGCCGCTGGGCTGGAAACACCATATATTTT. Protein product: CASRWAGNTIYF.

The V and J genes are TRBV19 and TRBJ2-5, with 11 bases aligning to TRBD2. From germline, CDR1 is LNHDA and CDR2 SQIVND (reference sequence). V shed 2 bases and J 6 bases; nucleotides not matched to a gene: 11. The CDR3 extends over 17 amino acids. The CDR3 nucleotides are TGTGCCAGTAGTATACAACCAACTAGCGGGAGAGGAAAGACCCAGTACTTC. This sequence encodes CASSIQPTSGRGKTQYF.

CDR3: CASSQGISKEKLFF. The CDR3 coding sequence is TGCGCCAGCAGCCAAGGAATAAGTAAGGAAAAACTGTTTTTT. The rearrangement links TRBV4-3 to TRBJ1-4; unclear D gene. Trimming removed 1 base at V and 8 bases at J, with 11 bases between. The CDR3 has 14 residues. The germline CDR1 and CDR2 sequences are LGHNA and YSLEER.